The clone carrying this TCR beta chain was observed many times. This specimen belongs to a study of T cells in Graves' hyperthyroidism and ophthalmopathy. Germline V CDR1 and CDR2: MGHRA, YSYEKL. V lost 0 bases, J lost 3 bases, and 14 bases lay in between. The CDR3 extends over 17 amino acids. Calling Graves' hyperthyroidism stable meant ophthalmopathy did not progress within 18 months. The diagnostic basis comprised clinical symptoms, serum thyroxine and TRAb, thyroid ultrasound and orbital computed tomography. Amplification yielded TCR beta CDR3 regions, with RNA transcripts as the source. Primed by the HTBI set, a first-round RT-PCR was run on the TCR CDR3. In TCRdb, the multiplex PCR reads were re-called with MiXCR into one record per CDR3 protein. The repertoire has roughly 510,000 distinct CDR3 sequences, about 20% of them found once; the top ten carry 26%.

V and J are TRBV4-1 and TRBJ2-2; tentative D call: TRBD2 (6 bases). The sample consisted of blood. This sequence originates from a young man with Graves' hyperthyroidism. The CDR3 DNA reads as TGCGCCAGCAGCCAAGATGGGGTAGGGGAGGACACCGGGGAGCTGTTTTTT. It specifies CASSQDGVGEDTGELFF.